Listed here are 23 T cell receptor beta chains from one sample, sequenced in a study of blood T cell repertoires in COVID-19. The repertoire was sequenced with immunoSEQ multiplex PCR; TCRdb's copy has only in-frame clones and lacks some. The data show approximately 300,000 clones, over 70% seen once. What was sequenced was peripheral blood. The receptors stem from a woman between 45 and 65 years old with acute or convalescent COVID-19.

This clone was observed at least ten times. J is TRBJ1-2 and V is TRBV5-4; 11 bases fit TRBD1. Germline assignment: CDR1 SGHNT and CDR2 YYREEE (reference sequence). V dropped 3 bases and J dropped 8; count of bases not matched to a gene: 9. The length of the CDR3 is 15 residues. The CDR3 sequence is CASSSLGTGGSGYTF. The CDR3 bases are TGTGCCAGCAGCTCCCTCGGGACAGGGGGGAGCGGCTACACCTTC.

This chain uses TRBV5-1 with TRBJ2-5; TRBD1 aligns across 9 bases. J was trimmed by 5 bases and V by 5 bases; bases with no gene match: 7. The CDR3 totals 14 residues. CDR1 SGHRS and CDR2 YFSETQ come from the germline V gene. In DNA form, the CDR3 reads TGCGCCAGCAGTTTTAATGGACAGGGGGAGACCCAGTACTTC. Protein: CASSFNGQGETQYF.

The rearrangement links TRBV7-2 to TRBJ1-4, with 8 bases aligning to TRBD1. V lost 5 bases and J lost 4; bases outside the gene matches: 12. This CDR3 contains 17 residues. CDR1 is SGHTA, CDR2 FQGNSA, per germline. CDR3 sequence: CASSGRQGALSNEKLFF. DNA for the CDR3: TGTGCCAGCAGCGGGCGCCAGGGGGCGCTTAGTAATGAAAAACTGTTTTTT.

The chain is built from TRBV29-1 and TRBJ2-1; D remains ambiguous. The length of the CDR3 is 13 residues. Germline values: CDR1 SQVTM, CDR2 ANQGSEA. Trimming cost V 8 bases and J 7 bases, with 18 bases left between them. The CDR3 spells CSIRGALGNEQFF. CDR3 DNA: TGCAGCATACGAGGCGCCCTAGGTAATGAGCAGTTCTTC.

The chain's CDR3 is CASSPYGGTGNYGYTF. The CDR3 region has the DNA TGTGCCAGCTCACCCTACGGCGGGACGGGGAACTATGGCTACACCTTC. V is TRBV18 and J is TRBJ1-2; the D gene is possibly TRBD1 (5 bases). Germline assignment: CDR1 KGHSH and CDR2 LQKENI. V lost 3 bases, J lost 2 bases, and 16 bases lay in between. The CDR3 covers 16 residues.

The chain has TRBV5-5 and TRBJ1-2, with D possibly TRBD1 on 6 matching bases. The length of the CDR3 is 16 residues. With 6 bases removed from V and 0 bases from J, the gap between germline ends came to 18 bases. Germline CDR1 SGHKS, CDR2 YYEKEE (reference sequence). In DNA form, the CDR3 reads TGTGCCAGCACCCCGGGACAAGCTTTCTCTAACTATGGCTACACCTTC. Translating gives CASTPGQAFSNYGYTF.

The gene calls are TRBV14 and TRBJ2-7, with 8 bases identical to TRBD1. Germline CDR1 SGHDN, CDR2 FVKESK. The CDR3 runs to 14 residues. Germline trimming cut 6 bases from V and 5 bases from J; bases unmatched to any gene: 9. The CDR3 protein is CASRSSDRVHEQYV. The CDR3 DNA reads TGTGCCAGCAGATCCTCGGACAGGGTCCACGAGCAGTACGTC.

The V call is TRBV7-2, the J call TRBJ1-2, with 10 nucleotides matching TRBD1. The CDR3 contains 16 residues. The V gene's germline CDR1 is SGHTA and CDR2 FQGNSA. J gave up 8 bases and V 3 bases, and 12 bases lay outside the gene matches. For the CDR3, the DNA is TGTGCCAGCAGCTTCCAGCCGGGACAGGGGTCGGGCGGCTACACCTTC. It yields the protein CASSFQPGQGSGGYTF.

The rearrangement links TRBV6-4 to TRBJ2-1, with 8 bases fitting TRBD2. The length of the CDR3 is 13 residues. J lost 10 bases, V lost 4 bases, and 6 bases had no gene match. Germline loops: CDR1 MRHNA, CDR2 SNTAGT. CDR3: CASSAELADEQFF. CDR3 DNA: TGTGCCAGCAGTGCCGAACTAGCGGACGAGCAGTTCTTC.

The rearrangement uses TRBV7-7 and TRBJ2-2; TRBD2 aligns across 9 bases. Germline V CDR1 and CDR2: SSHAT, FNYEAQ (reference sequence). The CDR3 is 15 residues long. V was pared by 5 bases and J by 4 bases, with 5 bases of the junction left unmatched. The chain's CDR3 is CASSPGLASTGELFF. CDR3 nucleotide sequence: TGTGCCAGCAGCCCGGGACTAGCCAGCACCGGGGAGCTGTTTTTT.

This chain connects TRBV7-2 to TRBJ2-5, with a possible D match to TRBD1 (6 bases). This CDR3 is built from 12 residues. Germline CDR1 SGHTA, CDR2 FQGNSA. Trimming pared 5 bases from V and 5 bases from J, leaving 9 bases between. This CDR3 is CASSPQGETQYF. The CDR3 nucleotides read TGTGCCAGCAGCCCGCAGGGGGAGACCCAGTACTTC.

This clone was picked up a small number of times. V usage is TRBV7-6 and J usage is TRBJ1-2; no clear D gene. The CDR3 runs 13 residues. Trimming stripped 5 bases from V and 0 bases from J, with 7 bases between. Per the germline V gene, CDR1 is SGHVS and CDR2 is FNYEAQ. CDR3 bases: TGTGCCAGCAGCCCCGCGGCTAACTATGGCTACACCTTC. Translated: CASSPAANYGYTF.

This clone was seen only a few times. The chain uses TRBV19 and TRBJ1-2, with 8 bases lining up with TRBD1. The CDR3 runs 14 residues. V was pared by 3 bases and J by 5 bases, with 5 bases of the junction left unmatched. Germline CDR1 is LNHDA and CDR2 is SQIVND (reference sequence). The DNA for the CDR3 is TGTGCCAGTAGTATGACAGGGGACACTTATGGCTACACCTTC. Residues: CASSMTGDTYGYTF.

This clone was seen only once. V is TRBV2 and J is TRBJ2-7; 7 nucleotides align to TRBD1. V gave up 7 bases and J gave up 0 bases; unmatched junction bases: 3. Per the germline V gene, CDR1 is SNHLY and CDR2 is FYNNEI. This CDR3 has 13 amino acids. CDR3 in amino acids: CASTGTVSYEQYV. The CDR3 DNA follows: TGTGCCAGCACAGGGACAGTCTCCTACGAGCAGTACGTC.

CDR3 bases: TGTGCCAGCAGTTTACGGGGGAGCACTGAAGCTTTCTTT. Its protein is CASSLRGSTEAFF. This sequence joins TRBV27 and TRBJ1-1, with D perhaps matching TRBD1 (5 bases). The CDR3 covers 13 residues. Per the germline V gene, CDR1 is MNHEY and CDR2 is SMNVEV (reference sequence). With 2 bases removed from V and 4 bases from J, the gap between germline ends came to 8 bases.

V usage is TRBV5-5 and J usage is TRBJ1-1; D unclear. The CDR3 sequence is 13 residues long. From germline, CDR1 is SGHKS and CDR2 YYEKEE (reference sequence). Between the trimmed V and J ends, which lost 6 bases and 4 bases, there was a span of 13 bases. The CDR3 sequence is CASNVNSGTEAFF. CDR3 DNA: TGTGCCAGCAACGTTAATAGCGGCACTGAAGCTTTCTTT.

This clone showed up just a few times. The rearrangement uses TRBV7-3 and TRBJ2-1; D gene unclear. This CDR3 comprises 13 residues. Germline CDR1 reads SGHTA; CDR2 reads FQGTGA. V lost 5 bases to trimming and J lost 5 bases, with 10 bases between them. CDR3 sequence: CASSLRSDNEQFF. In nucleotides, the CDR3 is TGTGCCAGCAGCCTCCGGTCCGACAATGAGCAGTTCTTC.

This chain joins TRBV3-1 (or the pseudogene TRBV3-2) and TRBJ2-7, with 16 bases that match TRBD2. V lost 4 bases and J lost 0; bases outside the gene matches: 3. CDR1 is LGHDT, CDR2 YNNKEL, per germline (reference sequence). The length of the CDR3 is 17 residues. The CDR3 protein is CASSPGTSGRVSYEQYF. CDR3 nucleotides: TGTGCCAGCAGCCCAGGGACTAGCGGGAGGGTCTCCTACGAGCAGTACTTC.

J is TRBJ2-1 and V is TRBV6-5, with 9 bases aligning to TRBD2. Germline CDR1 MNHEY, CDR2 SVGAGI. The CDR3 spans 15 residues. Trimming removed 5 bases from V and 6 bases from J; junction bases left unmatched: 8. The CDR3 loop is CASSIGLALANEQFF. The CDR3 DNA reads TGTGCCAGCAGTATCGGACTAGCGCTGGCCAATGAGCAGTTCTTC.

This clone was detected only a few times. V is TRBV4-3 and J is TRBJ2-2; 9 bases fit TRBD2. CDR1 and CDR2 from the germline V gene are LGHNA and YSLEER. V trimming: 4 bases; J trimming: 6 bases; junction bases outside the gene matches: 9. There are 16 residues in the CDR3. CDR3 nucleotide sequence: TGCGCCAGCAGCCGGAAAGCGGGAGGCCCGTCCGGGGAGCTGTTTTTT. Translating it yields CASSRKAGGPSGELFF.

The rearrangement uses TRBV6-6 and TRBJ2-1; tentatively, D is TRBD2 (5 bases). The ends were cut back, 2 bases at V and 6 bases at J, with 8 bases in the middle. The CDR3 length is 13 residues. The germline V gene encodes CDR1 MNHNY and CDR2 SVGAGI (reference sequence). The CDR3 DNA reads as TGTGCCAGCAGTTACGGACTCTTCAATGAGCAGTTCTTC. This gives the protein CASSYGLFNEQFF.

V gene TRBV5-3 combines with J gene TRBJ2-1; 12 nucleotides match TRBD1. TRBV5-3 is reported as an ORF; its role is uncertain. The CDR3 covers 14 residues. J gave up 9 bases and V 2 bases, and 3 bases lay outside the gene matches. CDR3 in amino acids: CARSLGTGGLEQFF. The CDR3 nucleotides read TGTGCCAGAAGCTTAGGGACAGGGGGCCTTGAGCAGTTCTTC.

At least ten counts were recorded for this clone. V usage is TRBV9 and J usage is TRBJ2-3, with TRBD2 matching over 12 bases. Germline trimming cut 0 bases from V and 5 bases from J; bases unmatched to any gene: 10. This CDR3 is built from 18 residues. Germline loops: CDR1 SGDLS, CDR2 YYNGEE. CDR3 protein: CASSVATSTSGSVDTQYF. The CDR3 bases are TGTGCCAGCAGCGTAGCTACTTCGACTAGCGGGAGCGTAGATACGCAGTATTTT.